Below are 17 T cell receptor beta chains sequenced from a single sample in a study of tumor and adjacent non-tumor tissue in lung cancer (dated by TCRdb to the late 2010s). Preparation of the library involved multiplex PCR. The reads were generated on an Illumina HiSeq 2500. Following protocols modified from ARM-PCR, the researchers constructed TCRbeta libraries through three rounds of nested PCR with primers (Table S4). TCRdb reran the public reads through fastp at Q25 and MiXCR, keeping productive beta chains. Records with the same CDR3 protein are collapsed into one entry carrying the most frequent genes and DNA. The sample table shows about 67,000 distinct CDR3 sequences, and about 77% are seen once. The ten largest clonotypes hold 35% to 55% of the sample. Bulk unsorted tissue served as the source for RNA extraction, and RNA quality was assessed using a NanoDrop ND-1000 and an Agilent 2100. The normal lung samples consisted of distant non-tumor tissue collected more than 3 cm from the tumor edge.

The specimen was distant non-tumor lung tissue. The source of these receptors is a man in his 60s with non-small cell lung cancer.

Points on this clonotype: This sequence may be a read error, since a much larger clone differs from it by one base. The rearrangement joins TRBV5-1 to TRBJ2-5, with TRBD1 as a possible D gene (5 bases). The CDR3 totals 15 residues. The germline CDR1 and CDR2 sequences are SGHRS and YFSETQ. The CDR3: CASSLGVRAGESQYF. In DNA form, the CDR3 reads TGCGCCAGCAGCTTGGGAGTCAGGGCTGGAGAGAGCCAGTACTTC.

Points on this clonotype: Just one base apart from a much larger clone, this may be a read error. The chain recombines TRBV10-1 with TRBJ2-1; D gene ambiguous. This CDR3 contains 15 residues. Germline V gene lookup returns CDR1 WNHNN and CDR2 SYGVQD (reference sequence). V was clipped by 4 bases and J by 1 base, with 11 bases between them. Here the CDR3 DNA reads TGCGCCAGCAGTGGAGGCAGGAGTTCCTACAATGAGCAGTTCTTC. This encodes CASSGGRSSYNEQFF.

As concerns this clonotype: At one end, the junction sequence differs from germline, possibly due to a read error. J is TRBJ1-1 and V is TRBV6-1; no definite D call. This CDR3 has 15 amino acids. In germline, CDR1 is MNHNS, CDR2 SASEGT. The CDR3 loop is CASGDVRSVNTEAFF. The CDR3 coding sequence is TGTGCCAGCGGTGATGTGAGGTCCGTGAACACTGAAGCTTTCTTT.

This clonotype was observed a handful of times. This chain links TRBV5-1 with TRBJ2-7; 7 nucleotides align to TRBD2. Germline values: CDR1 SGHRS, CDR2 YFSETQ. Losses at the gene ends were 6 bases for V and 4 bases for J; bases not matched to a gene: 10. The CDR3 has 14 residues. As DNA, the CDR3 is TGCGCCAGCAAACCTTCTAGCGGAAATTACGAGCAGTACTTC. Its translation is CASKPSSGNYEQYF.

About this clonotype: One end of the junction fails to match germline, which may point to a read error. The rearrangement links TRBV4-2 to TRBJ2-6, with TRBD2 identical over 7 bases. CDR3 length: 19 residues. Germline values: CDR1 LGHNA, CDR2 YNFKEQ. The CDR3 reads CANSQDFSGGWSGTNVPTF. CDR3 sequence (DNA): TGTGCCAACAGCCAAGATTTTTCGGGAGGCTGGTCTGGGACCAACGTCCCGACTTTC.

Turning to this clonotype: A much larger clone differs by one base, so this may be a read error. This chain links TRBV12-3 or TRBV12-4 with TRBJ1-1, with D maybe TRBD1 (5 bases). This CDR3 has 14 amino acids. In nucleotides, the CDR3 is TGTGTCAGCAGCCTAGTCGGGACGAACACTGAAGCTTTCTTT. Amino acids: CVSSLVGTNTEAFF.

To note about this clonotype: At one end, the junction sequence differs from germline, possibly due to a read error. The rearrangement joins TRBV28 to TRBJ2-3; D remains ambiguous. The CDR3 consists of 13 residues. The germline gives CDR1 MDHEN, CDR2 SYDVKM. CDR3 amino acids: CDSTSPVTDTQCF. The DNA of the CDR3 is TGTGACAGCACCTCTCCCGTCACAGATACGCAGTGTTTT.

A note on this clonotype: This could be a read error, since a much larger clone is one nucleotide away. The rearrangement uses TRBV4-1 and TRBJ2-1, with D possibly matching TRBD1 (6 bases). Looked up from germline, CDR1 is MGHRA and CDR2 is YSYEKL. CDR3 length: 15 residues. The CDR3 nucleotides read TGCGCCAGCTCCGGACAGACCAGCTCCTACAATGGGCAGTTCTTC. Translating it yields CASSGQTSSYNGQFF.

This clonotype was found many times. The V and J genes are TRBV4-1 and TRBJ2-1; 11 bases line up with TRBD2. Germline CDR1 MGHRA, CDR2 YSYEKL. The ends lost 4 bases at V and 5 bases at J; junction bases unmatched: 7. This CDR3 is built from 16 residues. Here the CDR3 DNA reads TGCGCCAGCAGCCGCGAGACTAGCGGGACAAACAATGAGCAGTTCTTC. It specifies CASSRETSGTNNEQFF.

This chain uses TRBV6-5 with TRBJ2-3, with D tentatively TRBD1 (5 bases). The CDR3 runs to 16 residues. Trimming pared 2 bases from V and 1 base from J, leaving 13 bases between. CDR1 is MNHEY and CDR2 is SVGAGI in the germline V gene. The CDR3 sequence: CASSYDSTGGTDTQYF. The DNA of the CDR3 is TGTGCCAGCAGTTACGATTCCACAGGAGGCACAGATACGCAGTATTTT.

A remark on this clonotype: The conserved final phenylalanine or tryptophan is absent from the CDR3, which likely points to a read error. The rearrangement links TRBV6-1 to TRBJ1-3; D unclear. CDR1 is MNHNS and CDR2 is SASEGT in the germline V gene. Trimming removed 1 base from V and 2 bases from J, with 9 bases in between. This CDR3 is built from 15 residues. The CDR3 here is CASSEGTCPGNTIYL. The CDR3 nucleotides are TGTGCCAGCAGTGAAGGTACATGTCCTGGAAACACCATATATCTT.

In the case of this clonotype: Compared with germline, one end of the junction differs, possibly owing to a read error. V is TRBV29-1 and J is TRBJ2-4, with D possibly being TRBD1 (5 bases). The V gene's germline CDR1 is SQVTM and CDR2 ANQGSEA. The CDR3 has 14 amino acids. CDR3 region: CSVEDVAGKNIKYF. The CDR3 nucleotides are TGCAGCGTTGAAGATGTTGCAGGGAAAAACATTAAGTACTTC. Together with reference TRBV29-1 and TRBJ2-4, the CDR3 gives the full variable domain: SAVISQKPSRDICQRGTSLTIQCQVDSQVTMMFWYRQQPGQSLTLIATANQGSEATYESGFVIDKFPISRPNLTFSTLTVSNMSPEDSSIYLCSVEDVAGKNIKYFGAGTRLSVL.

Many counts were recorded for this clonotype. This rearrangement joins TRBV20-1 to TRBJ2-7; the match to TRBD2 covers 13 bases. This CDR3 has 15 amino acids. Losses at the gene ends were 3 bases for V and 1 base for J; bases not matched to a gene: 3. Germline V gene sequence: CDR1 DFQATT, CDR2 SNEGSKA (reference sequence). The CDR3 DNA follows: TGCAGTGCTAGCTCGGGACTAGCGGGGTCCTACGAGCAGTACTTC. This gives the protein CSASSGLAGSYEQYF.

The sample holds a few counts of this clonotype. The chain combines TRBV28 with TRBJ1-1; TRBD1 might be the D (5 bases). Germline V CDR1 and CDR2: MDHEN, SYDVKM. The CDR3 extends over 19 amino acids. Trimming removed 2 bases from V and 4 bases from J, with 26 bases in between. The CDR3 sequence is CASSLIRGGEASVPTEAFF. In DNA, the CDR3 is TGTGCCAGCAGTTTAATTCGGGGAGGGGAGGCTTCCGTTCCCACTGAAGCTTTCTTT.

This clonotype was recorded once. The chain has TRBV5-4 and TRBJ2-1; TRBD2 matches 7 bases. Germline-derived CDR1 and CDR2 are SGHNT and YYREEE (reference sequence). The CDR3 runs to 14 residues. The CDR3, as DNA: TGTACCAACACATGGGGGGGGAACTACAATGAGCAGTTCTTC. Translated: CTNTWGGNYNEQFF.

About this clonotype: One end of the junction fails to match germline, which may point to a read error. The chain employs TRBV10-3 and TRBJ2-1, with a possible D match to TRBD1 (6 bases). The CDR3 covers 15 residues. Germline-derived CDR1 and CDR2 are ENHRY and SYGVKD. The CDR3 loop is CAISADRGSYNEQFF. In DNA form, the CDR3 reads TGTGCCATCAGTGCGGACAGAGGGTCCTACAATGAACAGTTCTTC.

With respect to this clonotype: A junction boundary mismatches the germline segment, possibly from a read error. The chain uses TRBV7-8 and TRBJ2-7; D not certain. The CDR3 extends over 16 amino acids. The germline V gene has CDR1 SGHVS and CDR2 FQNEAQ. The CDR3 DNA is TGTGCCAGCAGCTTACATGGGCTCGGCAGCTCCTACGAACAGTACTTT. Encoded protein: CASSLHGLGSSYEQYF.